This paragraph reports one TCR beta chain. Its specificity is not known. This specimen comes from a study of OX40 agonist ivuxolimab in advanced cancers. Study as a whole: Ivuxolimab is an agonistic anti-OX40 (CD134) antibody, and patients were treated with it. From 23 to 79 years was the age range, with a mean of about 56 years, and over 70% were male.

Profiling relied on immunoSEQ multiplex PCR, and the TCRdb table lists in-frame clones only, not all of them. The sample consists of about 66,000 clones, under 85% of them appearing once. Whole-study findings and limits: CD4+ T cells averaged fewer expanded clones than CD8+ T cells.

Source: CD4+ or CD8+ T cells sorted from blood, taken in a trial of the OX40 agonist ivuxolimab. The sequence derives from an adult with an advanced solid tumor such as melanoma, head and neck, liver or kidney cancer.

CDR3 DNA sequence: TGTGCCAGCTCACCACAAAGGATCGGACAGGTTATTATAAAGGAAAAACTGTTTTTT. Residues: CASSPQRIGQVIIKEKLFF. The chain has TRBV18 and TRBJ1-4; 7 bases fit TRBD1. CDR1 and CDR2 from the germline V gene are KGHSH and LQKENI. The length of the CDR3 is 19 residues. V was pared by 1 base and J by 8 bases, with 19 bases of the junction left unmatched.